A selection of T cell receptor beta chains follows, all from one sample in a study of OX40 agonist ivuxolimab in advanced cancers. Repertoires were generated with immunoSEQ multiplex PCR, while TCRdb's copy carries only in-frame clones and drops some. The table includes roughly 80,000 clones, approximately 93% detected once. Sequences were derived from CD4+ or CD8+ T cells sorted from blood, sampled in a trial of the OX40 agonist ivuxolimab. The receptors shown here come from an adult with an advanced solid tumor such as melanoma, head and neck, liver or kidney cancer. Each CDR3 is given with its conserved first and last residue. Each record gives: V gene, CDR3 length, D gene, clone size, J gene, CDR3 protein, CDR3 DNA. The D gene is left open where the match is weak. Not every row has a clone size; where given, it reads once, few, many or a size class.

TRBV19	17	TRBD2	-	TRBJ2-3	CASSIVDPSGRARTQYF	TGTGCCAGTAGTATAGTCGACCCTAGCGGGAGGGCCCGTACGCAGTATTTT
TRBV5-1	16	TRBD1	-	TRBJ1-1	CASSTNLGTGNTEAFF	TGCGCCAGCAGCACAAACCTCGGGACAGGAAACACTGAAGCTTTCTTT
TRBV29-1	14	TRBD1	-	TRBJ2-7	CSVIGTGGRYEQYF	TGCAGCGTCATTGGGACAGGGGGTAGATACGAGCAGTACTTC
TRBV5-1	19	TRBD1	-	TRBJ2-5	CASSFTGFFWTGSMETQYF	TGCGCCAGCAGCTTCACGGGGTTCTTCTGGACAGGCTCCATGGAGACCCAGTACTTC
TRBV7-9	15	TRBD2	-	TRBJ2-2	CASSPGTSKGGELFF	TGTGCCAGCAGCCCTGGGACTAGCAAGGGCGGGGAGCTGTTTTTT
TRBV4-1	16	-	once	TRBJ2-4	CASSQGAGLAKNIQYF	TGCGCCAGCAGCCAAGGGGCGGGACTAGCCAAAAACATTCAGTACTTC
TRBV5-6	13	TRBD1	-	TRBJ1-2	CASSLGTGYGYTF	TGTGCCAGCAGCCTCGGGACAGGTTATGGCTACACCTTC
TRBV27	15	-	-	TRBJ1-1	CASSLMGREGIEAFF	TGTGCCAGCAGTTTAATGGGCAGGGAGGGTATTGAAGCTTTCTTT
TRBV4-1	14	-	few	TRBJ2-5	CASSQLTRGETQYF	TGCGCCAGCAGCCAACTGACCCGGGGAGAGACCCAGTACTTC
TRBV10-2	14	-	-	TRBJ1-1	CASTPMGGGTEAFF	TGCGCCAGCACCCCCATGGGGGGAGGCACTGAAGCTTTCTTT
TRBV2	13	TRBD2	-	TRBJ2-7	CASSSGTSDEQYF	TGTGCCAGCAGTTCCGGGACTAGCGATGAGCAGTACTTC
TRBV19	14	-	-	TRBJ2-7	CASSFRQATYEQYF	TGTGCCAGTAGTTTCCGACAGGCAACCTACGAGCAGTACTTC
TRBV2	14	TRBD1	-	TRBJ2-7	CASEGQGRSYEQYF	TGTGCCAGCGAGGGACAGGGAAGGTCCTACGAGCAGTACTTC
TRBV9	15	TRBD1	-	TRBJ1-5	CASSEGQGGNQPQHF	TGTGCCAGCAGCGAGGGACAGGGAGGCAATCAGCCCCAGCATTTT
TRBV7-9	16	TRBD1	-	TRBJ1-6	CASSLGTGGCNSPLHF	TGTGCCAGCAGCTTAGGGACAGGGGGTTGTAATTCACCCCTCCACTTT
TRBV27	15	TRBD1	-	TRBJ2-1	CASRYGTGFDNEQFF	TGTGCCAGCAGATACGGGACAGGGTTCGACAATGAGCAGTTCTTC
TRBV2	14	TRBD1	-	TRBJ2-7	CASSAGQGGYEQYF	TGTGCCAGCAGTGCGGGACAGGGAGGCTACGAGCAGTACTTC
TRBV13	14	TRBD1	-	TRBJ2-7	CASSNPGQRYEQYF	TGTGCCAGCAGCAACCCGGGACAGAGGTACGAGCAGTACTTC
TRBV7-9	13	TRBD2	-	TRBJ2-7	CASSLEREGEQYF	TGTGCCAGCAGCTTGGAGCGGGAGGGTGAGCAGTACTTC
TRBV10-1	12	-	-	TRBJ2-2	CASSEGTGELFF	TGCGCCAGCAGCGAGGGGACCGGGGAGCTGTTTTTT
TRBV30	13	TRBD2	-	TRBJ2-7	CAWSYGGSYEQYF	TGTGCCTGGTCTTACGGGGGGTCCTACGAGCAGTACTTC
TRBV10-2	12	-	once	TRBJ2-3	CASSEGADTQYF	TGCGCCAGCAGTGAAGGAGCAGATACGCAGTATTTT
TRBV15	13	-	-	TRBJ2-7	CATPGRGPYEQYF	TGTGCCACCCCGGGACGGGGACCCTACGAGCAGTACTTC